The 23 T cell receptor beta chains below were found in one sample sequenced in a study of blood T cell repertoires in COVID-19. Libraries were prepared by immunoSEQ multiplex PCR; TCRdb keeps only in-frame clonotypes and omits some of them. This sample yields about 280,000 clones, of which 85% are seen a single time; about 14% belongs to the top ten. The sample was peripheral blood. The source is a human donor in a cohort sampled during active COVID-19.

The sample holds a few counts of this clone. The chain carries TRBV13 and TRBJ1-5; weak D call: TRBD1 (5 bases). Germline loops: CDR1 PRHDT, CDR2 FYEKMQ (reference sequence). This CDR3 is built from 13 residues. Trimming took 3 bases from V and 7 from J, leaving 10 bases between them. CDR3 region: CASSFRRAQPQHF. CDR3 DNA: TGTGCCAGCAGCTTTCGCAGGGCACAGCCCCAGCATTTT.

This clone occurred a few times. The V call is TRBV5-4, the J call TRBJ2-2; D ambiguous. The CDR3 is 15 residues long. Germline loops: CDR1 SGHNT, CDR2 YYREEE (reference sequence). V dropped 0 bases and J dropped 8 bases, with 14 bases sitting between them. Here the CDR3 reads CASSLGLSLEGELFF. DNA of the CDR3: TGTGCCAGCAGCTTGGGACTTTCTTTGGAAGGGGAGCTGTTTTTT.

The chain has TRBV5-1 and TRBJ2-1; the match to TRBD2 covers 12 bases. Germline V gives CDR1 SGHRS, CDR2 YFSETQ. The CDR3 extends over 20 amino acids. The J segment lost 6 bases and the V segment lost 0 bases, leaving 16 bases of the junction unmatched. The CDR3, as DNA: TGCGCCAGCAGCTTGGGGACAGGGAATTGGGGACTAGCGGGCCCCAATGAGCAGTTCTTC. This codes for CASSLGTGNWGLAGPNEQFF.

This clone was found a few times. The CDR3 here is CASSPYDRTSGELFF. CDR3 DNA sequence: TGTGCCAGCTCACCTTACGACAGGACGAGCGGGGAGCTGTTTTTT. The chain recombines TRBV18 with TRBJ2-2; D may be TRBD1 (6 bases). The CDR3 sequence is 15 residues long. Germline V gene lookup returns CDR1 KGHSH and CDR2 LQKENI. Trimming pared 3 bases from V and 7 bases from J, leaving 15 bases between.

The gene calls are TRBV29-1 and TRBJ1-2, with a tentative D call TRBD1 (5 bases). The CDR3 extends over 14 amino acids. Germline-derived CDR1 and CDR2 are SQVTM and ANQGSEA. The V gene lost 1 base and the J gene lost 8 bases, with 17 bases spanning the gap. CDR3 region: CSVEAGSGSQGYTF. CDR3 DNA: TGCAGCGTTGAAGCAGGGTCAGGATCTCAAGGCTACACCTTC.

This clone was seen only once. V is TRBV5-1 and J is TRBJ2-7; the D gene is possibly TRBD1 (6 bases). The CDR3 has 16 amino acids. Germline CDR1 and CDR2: SGHRS and YFSETQ. V dropped 4 bases and J dropped 5 bases, with 22 bases sitting between them. The DNA for the CDR3 is TGCGCCAGCAGCGCCCAAGGTGGCGTTGGGGACAACGAGCAGTACTTC. Its translation is CASSAQGGVGDNEQYF.

The genes are TRBV2 and TRBJ2-1; D not certain. This CDR3 is built from 15 residues. The germline V gene encodes CDR1 SNHLY and CDR2 FYNNEI. V was pared by 2 bases and J by 0 bases, with 8 bases between. The CDR3: CASSELSGSYNEQFF. The CDR3 coding sequence is TGTGCCAGCAGTGAACTCTCCGGCTCCTACAATGAGCAGTTCTTC.

The V call is TRBV24-1, the J call TRBJ2-2; D uncertain. In germline, CDR1 is KGHDR, CDR2 SFDVKD. The CDR3 is 18 amino acids. V dropped 0 bases and J dropped 3 bases, with 16 bases sitting between them. The chain's CDR3 is CATSDLRSSFIDTGELFF. The CDR3 bases are TGTGCCACCAGTGATTTGCGGTCAAGTTTTATCGACACCGGGGAGCTGTTTTTT.

V is TRBV6-5 and J is TRBJ1-2; perhaps TRBD1 as D (6 bases). The CDR3 has 11 residues. Germline-derived CDR1 and CDR2 are MNHEY and SVGAGI. Trimming took 6 bases from V and 8 from J, leaving 10 bases between them. CDR3 sequence (DNA): TGTGCCAGCAGCCACAGGGACGGCTACACCTTC. Translated: CASSHRDGYTF.

The rearrangement links TRBV5-1 to TRBJ2-2, with a tentative D call TRBD1 (5 bases). The CDR3 is made up of 14 amino acids. Germline V CDR1 and CDR2: SGHRS, YFSETQ. With 4 bases removed from V and 4 bases from J, the gap between germline ends came to 11 bases. The CDR3 DNA follows: TGCGCCAGCAGCCCGGACATCCTCACCGGGGAGCTGTTTTTT. Its translation: CASSPDILTGELFF. The variable domain in full, with the rest retrieved from reference TRBV5-1 and TRBJ2-2, is KAGVTQTPRYLIKTRGQQVTLSCSPISGHRSVSWYQQTPGQGLQFLFEYFSETQRNKGNFPGRFSGRQFSNSRSEMNVSTLELGDSALYLCASSPDILTGELFFGEGSRLTVL.

The gene calls are TRBV29-1 and TRBJ1-5; 8 bases map to TRBD1. CDR1 is SQVTM, CDR2 ANQGSEA, per germline. V gave up 6 bases and J gave up 7 bases; unmatched junction bases: 8. CDR3 length: 13 amino acids. The CDR3 loop is CSVSDRVGQPQHF. In nucleotides, the CDR3 is TGCAGCGTATCGGACAGGGTCGGCCAGCCCCAGCATTTT.

This clone appeared once. The chain has TRBV28 and TRBJ2-2; 13 bases line up with TRBD2. Trimming took 6 bases from V and 4 from J; bases not matched to a gene: 17. There are 20 residues in the CDR3. The germline gives CDR1 MDHEN, CDR2 SYDVKM. The CDR3 coding sequence is TGTGCCAGCAGGAGCCCGGGACTAGCGGGAAGGCTTGGAGGCACCGGGGAGCTGTTTTTT. This encodes CASRSPGLAGRLGGTGELFF.

This chain uses TRBV2 with TRBJ1-1, with a weak D call TRBD1 (5 bases). The V end lost 6 bases, the J end lost 5 bases, and 10 bases lay between the germline ends. The CDR3 has 12 residues. Germline-derived CDR1 and CDR2 are SNHLY and FYNNEI. DNA of the CDR3: TGTGCCAGCAGGGACATTGGAACTGAAGCTTTCTTT. Amino acids: CASRDIGTEAFF.

The chain recombines TRBV6-2 or TRBV6-3 with TRBJ1-1; D remains ambiguous. Germline V gene sequence: CDR1 MNHEY, CDR2 SVGEGT. The V end lost 8 bases, the J end lost 2 bases, and 15 bases lay between the germline ends. The CDR3 loop spans 14 amino acids. This chain's CDR3 is CASGFGIGNTEAFF. CDR3 bases: TGTGCCAGCGGTTTCGGGATAGGTAACACTGAAGCTTTCTTT.

The chain combines TRBV7-8 with TRBJ2-1; D remains unclear. CDR3 length: 11 residues. CDR1 and CDR2 (germline): SGHVS, FQNEAQ. V shed 3 bases and J shed 8 bases, with 5 bases lying between them. Here the CDR3 DNA reads TGTGCCAGCAGCTTGTCAGATGAGCAGTTCTTC. Its translation: CASSLSDEQFF. Full variable domain (remainder filled in from reference TRBV7-8 and TRBJ2-1): GAGVSQSPRYKVAKRGQDVALRCDPISGHVSLFWYQQALGQGPEFLTYFQNEAQLDKSGLPSDRFFAERPEGSVSTLKIQRTQQEDSAVYLCASSLSDEQFFGPGTRLTVL.

The J gene is TRBJ2-1, the V gene TRBV30; TRBD2 agrees at 12 bases. J was trimmed by 5 bases and V by 4 bases; bases with no gene match: 6. The CDR3 contains 15 residues. Germline V gene data show CDR1 as GTSNPN and CDR2 as SVGIG (reference sequence). The CDR3 sequence is CAWNPGLAGHNEQFF. DNA for the CDR3: TGTGCCTGGAACCCAGGACTAGCGGGACACAATGAGCAGTTCTTC. Based on the CDR3 plus reference TRBV30 and TRBJ2-1, the full variable domain is SQTIHQWPATLVQPVGSPLSLECTVEGTSNPNLYWYRQAAGRGLQLLFYSVGIGQISSEVPQNLSASRPQDRQFILSSKKLLLSDSGFYLCAWNPGLAGHNEQFFGPGTRLTVL.

V and J are TRBV3-1 (or the pseudogene TRBV3-2) and TRBJ2-5; the D gene is possibly TRBD2 (6 bases). Germline CDR1 reads LGHDT; CDR2 reads YNNKEL (reference sequence). The CDR3 has 17 amino acids. V was clipped by 0 bases and J by 5 bases, with 19 bases between them. The CDR3 here is CASSQDGSGPRRETQYF. The CDR3 DNA sequence: TGTGCCAGCAGCCAAGACGGGAGCGGGCCCCGGCGGGAGACCCAGTACTTC.

This rearrangement joins TRBV6-2 or TRBV6-3 to TRBJ2-1, with D tentatively TRBD2 (6 bases). Trimming cost V 5 bases and J 6 bases, with 14 bases left between them. There are 14 residues in the CDR3. Germline assignment: CDR1 MNHEY and CDR2 SVGEGT. The CDR3 DNA follows: TGTGCCAGCAGTATACTTACGGAGGGCAATGAGCAGTTCTTC. Encoded protein: CASSILTEGNEQFF.

The rearrangement joins TRBV7-3 to TRBJ2-5; 11 bases are a match to TRBD1. CDR1 and CDR2 (germline): SGHTA, FQGTGA. The CDR3 runs 16 residues. The junction had 9 bases not matched to a gene; V was cut back by 5 bases and J by 4 bases. CDR3 in DNA: TGTGCCAGCAGCGAAAATGGACAGGGGGCACGAGAGACCCAGTACTTC. Translated: CASSENGQGARETQYF.

The V gene is TRBV5-1, the J gene TRBJ2-3; 10 positions agree with TRBD2. The ends lost 6 bases at V and 2 bases at J; junction bases unmatched: 9. Germline V lookup: CDR1 SGHRS, CDR2 YFSETQ. This CDR3 region has 16 residues. The CDR3, as DNA: TGCGCCAGCAAGCGGGGAAGCGGGAGGGCCACAGATACGCAGTATTTT. It specifies CASKRGSGRATDTQYF.

The V and J genes are TRBV4-2 and TRBJ2-2, with TRBD2 matching over 7 bases. This CDR3 is 15 amino acids long. Trimming cost V 1 base and J 3 bases; bases outside gene matches: 2. CDR1 LGHNA and CDR2 YNFKEQ come from the germline V gene. In nucleotides, the CDR3 is TGTGCCAGCAGCCAAGGGCTAGCGGACACCGGGGAGCTGTTTTTT. Translating gives CASSQGLADTGELFF.

CDR3 region: CAIRETGVGPQHF. The CDR3 DNA sequence: TGTGCCATCAGGGAGACAGGGGTTGGGCCCCAGCATTTT. The chain recombines TRBV10-3 with TRBJ1-5; the match to TRBD1 covers 8 bases. The trim removed 6 bases at V and 9 bases at J, leaving 7 bases unmatched. The CDR3 consists of 13 residues. Germline V lookup: CDR1 ENHRY, CDR2 SYGVKD.

The chain carries TRBV25-1 and TRBJ2-1; 8 bases agree with TRBD1. The J segment lost 9 bases and the V segment lost 7 bases, leaving 11 bases of the junction unmatched. The germline V gene has CDR1 MGHDK and CDR2 SYGVNS. CDR3 length: 14 amino acids. The CDR3 DNA sequence: TGTGCCAGCAAGGGGACAGGTCCCCTGGGTGAGCAGTTCTTC. Translated: CASKGTGPLGEQFF.